The entry that follows covers one T cell receptor beta chain sequence. The antigen is undetermined. Sampling times: baseline, cycle 4 day 1, cycle 7 day 1. This CDR3 is built from 15 residues. Between the trimmed V and J ends, which lost 3 bases and 0 bases, there was a span of 10 bases. The germline gives CDR1 SGHTA, CDR2 FQGNSA. This sample is drawn from a study of OX40 agonist ivuxolimab in advanced cancers. Study overall: Prior anti-PD-1, anti-PD-L1 or anti-CTLA-4 therapy was allowed; 40% had some.

The protocol was immunoSEQ multiplex PCR, while the TCRdb copy is restricted to in-frame clones and leaves out a portion. The data show more than 25,000 clones, roughly nine tenths seen once. Study observations and caveats: There were, on average, more expanded clones in CD8+ T cells than in CD4+. At 0.1 to 3.0 mg/kg and by week 6, clonal expansion occurred in CD4+ and CD8+ blood T cells.

This specimen was CD4+ or CD8+ T cells sorted from blood, taken in a trial of the OX40 agonist ivuxolimab. The V and J genes are TRBV7-2 and TRBJ2-3; no firm D call. The source is an adult with an advanced solid tumor such as melanoma, head and neck, liver or kidney cancer. The CDR3 bases are TGTGCCAGCAGCTTTTATGGCTCGAGCACAGATACGCAGTATTTT. Its protein is CASSFYGSSTDTQYF.